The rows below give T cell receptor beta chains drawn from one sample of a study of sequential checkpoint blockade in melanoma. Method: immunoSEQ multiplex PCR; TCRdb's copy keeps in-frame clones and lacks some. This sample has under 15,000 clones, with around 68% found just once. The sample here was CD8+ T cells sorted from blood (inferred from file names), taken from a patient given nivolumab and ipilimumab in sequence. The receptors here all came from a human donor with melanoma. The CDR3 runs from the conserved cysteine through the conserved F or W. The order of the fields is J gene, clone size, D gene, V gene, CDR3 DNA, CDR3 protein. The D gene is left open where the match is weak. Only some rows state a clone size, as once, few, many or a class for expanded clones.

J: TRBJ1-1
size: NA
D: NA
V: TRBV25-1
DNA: TGTGCCAGCAGTGGGGGGAGGGCAGGCGAAGCTTTCTTT
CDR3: CASSGGRAGEAFF

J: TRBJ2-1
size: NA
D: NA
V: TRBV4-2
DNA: TGTGCCAGCAGCCAAGATGGTCTAGCGACCTACAATGAGCAGTTCTTC
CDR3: CASSQDGLATYNEQFF

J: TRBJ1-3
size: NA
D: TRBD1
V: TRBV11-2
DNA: TGTGCCAGCAGCCTTAGGACAGGGCTATCCTCTGGAAACACCATATATTTT
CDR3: CASSLRTGLSSGNTIYF

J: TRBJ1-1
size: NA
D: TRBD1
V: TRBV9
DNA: TGTGCCAGCAGCGCCCCCGGGGACAGGGCGGCTGAAGCTTTCTTT
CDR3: CASSAPGDRAAEAFF

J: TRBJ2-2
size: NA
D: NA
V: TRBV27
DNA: TGTGCCAGCAGCTCTGGACTGAACACCGGGGAGCTGTTTTTT
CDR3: CASSSGLNTGELFF

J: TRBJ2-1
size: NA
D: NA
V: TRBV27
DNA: TGTGCCAGCAGTTTATTACAGGGCAATGAGCAGTTCTTC
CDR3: CASSLLQGNEQFF

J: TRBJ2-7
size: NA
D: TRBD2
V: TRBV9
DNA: TGTGCCAGCAGCGTAACTAGCGGGAGTTACGAGCAGTACTTC
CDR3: CASSVTSGSYEQYF

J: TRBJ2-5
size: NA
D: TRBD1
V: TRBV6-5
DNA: TGTGCCAGCAGCTTTGGACAGGGTTTAGAGACCCAGTACTTC
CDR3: CASSFGQGLETQYF

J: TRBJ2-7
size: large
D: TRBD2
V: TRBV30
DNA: TGTGCCTGGGGTTGGACTAGCGGGACCTCCTACGAGCAGTACTTC
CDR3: CAWGWTSGTSYEQYF

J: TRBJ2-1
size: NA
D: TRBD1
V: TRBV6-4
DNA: TGTGCCAGCAGTGACTCGACAGGGGGCAATGAGCAGTTCTTC
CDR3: CASSDSTGGNEQFF

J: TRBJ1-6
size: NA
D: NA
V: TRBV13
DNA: TGTGCCAGCAGCTTAAACCGCGGGGGCTCACCCCTCCACTTT
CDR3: CASSLNRGGSPLHF

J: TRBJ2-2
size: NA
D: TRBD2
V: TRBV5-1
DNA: TGCGCCAGCAGCTTGTATAGTGGACTAGCGGCCTTGGTCGGGGAGCTGTTTTTT
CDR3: CASSLYSGLAALVGELFF

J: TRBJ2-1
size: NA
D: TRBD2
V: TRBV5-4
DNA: TGTGCCAGCAGCCTACTTCCCGGGACTAGCGGGGGGGATGAGCAGTTCTTC
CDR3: CASSLLPGTSGGDEQFF

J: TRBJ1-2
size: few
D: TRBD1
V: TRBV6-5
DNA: TGTGCCAGCAGGGGGACAGGCGGCTACACCTTC
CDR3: CASRGTGGYTF

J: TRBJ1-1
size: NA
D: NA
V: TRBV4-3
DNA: TGCGCCAGCAGCCAAGGCGGCAAGATGAACACTGAAGCTTTCTTT
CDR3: CASSQGGKMNTEAFF

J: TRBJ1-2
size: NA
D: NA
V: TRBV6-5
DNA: TGTGCCAGCAGTCCATTTAGGGGCTATGGCTACACCTTC
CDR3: CASSPFRGYGYTF

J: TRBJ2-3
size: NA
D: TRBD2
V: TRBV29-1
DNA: TGCAGCGCCCTAAGCCCCCGGACTAGCGGTAGCACAGATACGCAGTATTTT
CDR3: CSALSPRTSGSTDTQYF

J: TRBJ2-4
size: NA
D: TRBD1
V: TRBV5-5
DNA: TGTGCCAGCAGCCCCGGACAGGGCTACATTCAGTACTTC
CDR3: CASSPGQGYIQYF

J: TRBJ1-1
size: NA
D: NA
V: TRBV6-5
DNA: TGTGCCAGCAGTTACGATCTTTCGGGGACTGAAGCTTTCTTT
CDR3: CASSYDLSGTEAFF

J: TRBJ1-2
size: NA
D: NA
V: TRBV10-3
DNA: TGTGCCATCAGTGAGTCTAGGGAGATGAGCTATGGCTACACCTTC
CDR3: CAISESREMSYGYTF

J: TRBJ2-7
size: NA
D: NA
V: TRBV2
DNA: TGTGCCGTTGAGGGAAGCGAGCAGTACTTC
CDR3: CAVEGSEQYF

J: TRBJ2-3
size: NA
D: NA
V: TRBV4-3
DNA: TGCGCCAGCAGCCAAGAAGCGTACGCCACAGATACGCAGTATTTT
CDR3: CASSQEAYATDTQYF

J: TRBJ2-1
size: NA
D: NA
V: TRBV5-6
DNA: TGTGCCAGCAGCACTGGAGTAGGGGTAACTGAGCAGTTCTTC
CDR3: CASSTGVGVTEQFF

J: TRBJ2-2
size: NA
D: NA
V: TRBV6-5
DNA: TGTGCCAGCACTCCAGGTTCGAACACCGGGGAGCTGTTTTTT
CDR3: CASTPGSNTGELFF

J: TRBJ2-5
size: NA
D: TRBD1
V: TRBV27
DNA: TGTGCCAGCAGTCCAAGGGACAGGGTTGTAGAGACCCAGTACTTC
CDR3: CASSPRDRVVETQYF

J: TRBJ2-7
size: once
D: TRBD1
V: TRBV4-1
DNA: TGCGCCAGCAGCCCGACAGGGGGCAACGAGCAGTACTTC
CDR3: CASSPTGGNEQYF

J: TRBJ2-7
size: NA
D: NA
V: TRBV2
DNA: TGTGCCAGCAGTGATGGGGGGTTACTATACGAGCAGTACTTC
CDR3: CASSDGGLLYEQYF

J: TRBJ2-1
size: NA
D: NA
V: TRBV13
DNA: TGTGCCAGCAGCTTAAAGGCAGGGTTCGGGTGGGGTTACAATGAGCAGTTCTTC
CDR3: CASSLKAGFGWGYNEQFF

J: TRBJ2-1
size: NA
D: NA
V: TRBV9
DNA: TGTGCCAGCAGCGTAGCTCTTGGGGGGATGGATGAGCAGTTCTTC
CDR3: CASSVALGGMDEQFF

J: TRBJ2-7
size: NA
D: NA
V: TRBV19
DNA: TGTGCCAGTAGTCCCAGTAGACAGGACTCCTACGAGCAGTACTTC
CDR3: CASSPSRQDSYEQYF

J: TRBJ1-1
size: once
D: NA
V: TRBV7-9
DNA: TGTGCCAGCAGCTACACCCAGGGACTTCAGCAAGCTTTCTTT
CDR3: CASSYTQGLQQAFF

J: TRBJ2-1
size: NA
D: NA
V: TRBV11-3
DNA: TGTGCCAGCAGCCCCTCCCATGAGCAGTTCTTC
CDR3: CASSPSHEQFF

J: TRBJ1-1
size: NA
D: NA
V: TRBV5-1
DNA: TGCGCCAGCAGCTCGACAGTATATCCTGAAGCTTCCTTT
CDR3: CASSSTVYPEASF

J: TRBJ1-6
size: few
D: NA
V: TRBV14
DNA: TGTGCCAGCAGCGAGCGTGGGAGTGGCGATTCACCCCTCCACTTT
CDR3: CASSERGSGDSPLHF

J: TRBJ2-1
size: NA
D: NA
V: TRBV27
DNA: TGTGCCAGCAGTTTTCCGGGAAATGAGCAGTTCTTC
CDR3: CASSFPGNEQFF

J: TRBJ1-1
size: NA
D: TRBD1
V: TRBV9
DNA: TGTGCCAGCAGCGTAAATCCAGGGGGGCCTGAAGCTTTCTTT
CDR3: CASSVNPGGPEAFF

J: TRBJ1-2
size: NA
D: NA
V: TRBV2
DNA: TGTGCCAGCAGCGTCACAGAGAACTATGGCTACACCTTC
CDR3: CASSVTENYGYTF

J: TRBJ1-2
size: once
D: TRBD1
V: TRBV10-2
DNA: TGCGCCAGCAGCGGGACAGGCCGAACTAACTATGGCTACACCTTC
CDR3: CASSGTGRTNYGYTF

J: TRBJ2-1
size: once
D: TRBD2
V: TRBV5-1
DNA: TGCGCCAGCAGCTCGAGACTAGCGGGGGGGCCAGGCTCCTACAATGAGCAGTTCTTC
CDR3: CASSSRLAGGPGSYNEQFF

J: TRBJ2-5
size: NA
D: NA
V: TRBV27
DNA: TGTGCCAGCAGTTTACGATCAAGGGGAGAGACCCAGTACTTC
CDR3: CASSLRSRGETQYF

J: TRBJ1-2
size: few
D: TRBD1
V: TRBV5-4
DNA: TGTGCCAGCAGCCCAGGACAGGGGGGCTATGGCTACACCTTC
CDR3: CASSPGQGGYGYTF

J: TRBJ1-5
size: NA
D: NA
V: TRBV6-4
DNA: TGTGCCAGCAGTGAGGAGGGCGAGGCTCAGCCCCAGCATTTT
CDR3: CASSEEGEAQPQHF

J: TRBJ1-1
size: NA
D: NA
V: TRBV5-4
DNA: TGTGCCAGCAGCTTGGGCAGGGGAATCGGTGCTTTCTTT
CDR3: CASSLGRGIGAFF

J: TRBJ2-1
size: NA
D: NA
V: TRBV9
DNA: TGTGCCAGCACCTCCTACTACAATGAGCAGTTCTTC
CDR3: CASTSYYNEQFF

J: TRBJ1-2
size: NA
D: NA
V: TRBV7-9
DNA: TGTGCCAGCAGCTTAGTCGGTGATTCGCGACAGGCTAACTATGGCTACACCTTC
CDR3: CASSLVGDSRQANYGYTF

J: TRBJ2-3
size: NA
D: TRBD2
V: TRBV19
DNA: TGTGCCAGTAGTATGACAGCGGGAGACACAGATACGCAGTATTTT
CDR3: CASSMTAGDTDTQYF

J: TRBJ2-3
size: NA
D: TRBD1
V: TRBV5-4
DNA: TGTGCCAGCAGCAAAAAGGGACAGGGGTTTGATACGCAGTATTTT
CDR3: CASSKKGQGFDTQYF